A single sample gave rise to the 13 T cell receptor beta chains below, sequenced in a study of early stage breast cancer tumors. TCRdb's copy holds only in-frame clones and misses some; the assay was immunoSEQ multiplex PCR. The data contain about 29,000 clones, almost 85% of them singletons. The sample taken for sequencing was blood. These receptors were collected from a person aged 45-65 years with breast cancer.

Here the CDR3 DNA reads TGTGCCAGCAGCTTGACGGGTGATACGCAGTATTTT. Translated, it gives CASSLTGDTQYF. This rearrangement joins TRBV5-5 to TRBJ2-3; D is undetermined. The CDR3 has 12 amino acids. Germline CDR1 reads SGHKS; CDR2 reads YYEKEE (reference sequence). Between the trimmed V and J ends, which lost 1 base and 6 bases, there was a span of 6 bases. The full variable domain, completed using reference TRBV5-5 and TRBJ2-3, is DAGVTQSPTHLIKTRGQQVTLRCSPISGHKSVSWYQQVLGQGPQFIFQYYEKEERGRGNFPDRFSARQFPNYSSELNVNALLLGDSALYLCASSLTGDTQYFGPGTRLTVL.

In its sample, this clone was seen a few times. This chain joins TRBV5-4 and TRBJ2-2, with D possibly being TRBD1 (8 bases). The CDR3 covers 16 residues. V lost 3 bases and J 5 bases, leaving 17 bases between the germline ends. Germline CDR1 reads SGHNT; CDR2 reads YYREEE (reference sequence). For the CDR3, the DNA is TGTGCCAGCAGCTCATACCCACAGGGGGGGACCGGGGAGCTGTTTTTT. Its translation: CASSSYPQGGTGELFF.

This CDR3 reads CASRRGNGEQFF. The DNA for the CDR3 is TGTGCCAGCAGGCGGGGGAACGGCGAGCAGTTCTTC. This rearrangement joins TRBV2 to TRBJ2-1, with 7 bases lining up with TRBD2. J gave up 10 bases and V 6 bases, and 6 bases lay outside the gene matches. There are 12 residues in the CDR3. Germline V CDR1 and CDR2: SNHLY, FYNNEI.

V usage is TRBV7-2 and J usage is TRBJ2-7, with 16 positions matching TRBD2. CDR3 size: 16 residues. V was pared by 4 bases and J by 4 bases, with 4 bases of the junction left unmatched. The germline V gene encodes CDR1 SGHTA and CDR2 FQGNSA. The CDR3 DNA reads as TGTGCCAGCAGCTCGGGACTAGCGGGAGGGGGGTACGAGCAGTACTTC. Amino acid sequence: CASSSGLAGGGYEQYF.

In this sample, this clone turned up a few times. This chain joins TRBV7-2 and TRBJ2-2, with D unclear. Deletions cut 5 bases from V and 4 bases from J, with 5 bases between. The CDR3 has 12 amino acids. The V gene's germline CDR1 is SGHTA and CDR2 FQGNSA. The CDR3 nucleotides read TGTGCCAGCAGCGCGTCCACCGGGGAGCTGTTTTTT. It encodes CASSASTGELFF.

The chain has TRBV7-2 and TRBJ2-5; tentatively, D is TRBD1 or TRBD2 (5 bases each). Trimming shortened V by 2 bases and J by 9 bases, and 10 bases separated the two germline ends. The CDR3 runs to 12 residues. Germline V gives CDR1 SGHTA, CDR2 FQGNSA. CDR3 coding DNA: TGTGCCAGCAGCTTACTGGGGACGGCCCAGTACTTC. Protein sequence: CASSLLGTAQYF. Combining the CDR3 with reference TRBV7-2 and TRBJ2-5 gives the whole variable domain GAGVSQSPSNKVTEKGKDVELRCDPISGHTALYWYRQSLGQGLEFLIYFQGNSAPDKSGLPSDRFSAERTGGSVSTLTIQRTQQEDSAVYLCASSLLGTAQYFGPGTRLLVL.

The chain recombines TRBV5-3 with TRBJ2-2; 12 nucleotides agree with TRBD1. TRBV5-3 is filed as an ORF, its function uncertain. J lost 4 bases, V lost 10 bases, and 11 bases had no gene match. There are 16 residues in the CDR3. CDR3: CALPRDRGQGTGELFF. CDR3 nucleotide sequence: TGTGCCCTACCCCGGGACAGGGGGCAGGGCACCGGGGAGCTGTTTTTT.

V gene TRBV21-1 combines with J gene TRBJ2-7; the table's D call, TRBD1, was not checked against the DNA. TRBV21-1 is noted as a pseudogene. The CDR3 sequence is 14 residues long. DNA of the CDR3: TGTGCCAATCACTACAGGGGGATCTCCTACGAGCAGTACTTC. It encodes CANHYRGISYEQYF.

The V and J genes are TRBV7-6 and TRBJ1-1; 8 nucleotides align to TRBD1. The germline V gene has CDR1 SGHVS and CDR2 FNYEAQ. The junction had 2 bases not matched to a gene; V was cut back by 1 base and J by 4 bases. This CDR3 region has 14 residues. CDR3 sequence (DNA): TGTGCCAGCAGCTTAGATCAGGGGGCCACTGAAGCTTTCTTT. This translates into CASSLDQGATEAFF. Drawing the rest from reference TRBV7-6 and TRBJ1-1, the complete variable domain is GAGVSQSPRYKVTKRGQDVALRCDPISGHVSLYWYRQALGQGPEFLTYFNYEAQQDKSGLPNDRFSAERPEGSISTLTIQRTEQRDSAMYRCASSLDQGATEAFFGQGTRLTVV.

This chain links TRBV7-9 with TRBJ1-2, with TRBD1 as a possible D gene (5 bases). The ends were cut back, 7 bases at V and 5 bases at J, with 11 bases in the middle. This CDR3 has 12 amino acids. Germline V gives CDR1 SEHNR, CDR2 FQNEAQ (reference sequence). DNA for the CDR3: TGTGCCAGCACCCGGGGGGGATATGGCTACACCTTC. It is translated as CASTRGGYGYTF.

The chain joins TRBV4-1 to TRBJ2-5, with 10 bases aligning to TRBD1. The CDR3 has 15 amino acids. The V gene end was trimmed by 3 bases and the J gene end by 5 bases; junction bases not matched to a gene: 6. Germline V gives CDR1 MGHRA, CDR2 YSYEKL. Here the CDR3 DNA reads TGCGCCAGCAGCCAGGATGGGACAGGGGTCGAGACCCAGTACTTC. Protein product: CASSQDGTGVETQYF.

The chain joins TRBV18 to TRBJ2-7; 14 nucleotides agree with TRBD2. The CDR3 loop spans 16 amino acids. Per the germline V gene, CDR1 is KGHSH and CDR2 is LQKENI. Germline trimming cut 5 bases from V and 4 bases from J; bases unmatched to any gene: 7. CDR3 loop: CASSEGLAGVGYEQYF. In DNA, the CDR3 is TGTGCCAGCTCAGAGGGACTAGCGGGAGTGGGATACGAGCAGTACTTC.

This chain links TRBV7-6 with TRBJ1-4, with D uncertain. The V end was cut by 0 bases, the J end by 8 bases, with 10 bases between. The CDR3 covers 14 residues. Looked up from germline, CDR1 is SGHVS and CDR2 is FNYEAQ. CDR3 coding DNA: TGTGCCAGCAGCTTAGCGAGGGTTGGGGAAAAACTGTTTTTT. Its protein is CASSLARVGEKLFF.